These 26 T cell receptor beta chains came from one sample sequenced in a study of tumor and adjacent non-tumor tissue in lung cancer. TCRbeta libraries were built with three rounds of nested PCR, modified from ARM-PCR. TCRdb recomputed calls from the multiplex PCR reads with MiXCR, one row per CDR3 protein. The data contain tens of thousands of distinct CDR3 sequences, around 65% of them seen just once; the ten biggest clones take up roughly 25%. No cell sorting was done before RNA was extracted from the tissue. This non-tumor lung sample came from over 3 cm beyond the tumor edge. Sequencing was performed on distant non-tumor lung tissue. Receptor source: a woman aged 50 to 60 with non-small cell lung cancer.

To note about this clonotype: The final CDR3 position lacks the conserved phenylalanine or tryptophan, pointing to a likely read error. The chain is built from TRBV6-1 and TRBJ2-7; 7 bases line up with TRBD2. CDR3 length equals 14 residues. V shed 3 bases and J 2 bases; nucleotides not matched to a gene: 4. Germline values: CDR1 MNHNS, CDR2 SASEGT. In nucleotides, the CDR3 is TGTGCCAGCAGTGACTTACTAGCGACCTACGAGCAGTACATC. Translation gives CASSDLLATYEQYI.

Turning to this clonotype: No conserved phenylalanine or tryptophan is present at the end of the CDR3, so a read error is the likely explanation. This sequence joins TRBV20-1 and TRBJ1-6; 7 nucleotides line up with TRBD1. From germline, CDR1 is DFQATT and CDR2 SNEGSKA (reference sequence). This CDR3 is 14 amino acids long. The DNA of the CDR3 is TGCAATGCTAGAGACAGGGATTATAATTCACCCCTCCACTTA. This translates into CNARDRDYNSPLHL.

The chain recombines TRBV6-1 with TRBJ2-3; D perhaps matches TRBD1 (5 bases). Trimming pared 3 bases from V and 8 bases from J, leaving 15 bases between. This CDR3 is 14 amino acids long. Germline-derived CDR1 and CDR2 are MNHNS and SASEGT. CDR3 sequence (DNA): TGTGCCAGCAGTGACTCAGGGCAGCGTATTACGCAGTATTTT. Translation gives CASSDSGQRITQYF.

Regarding this clonotype: The junction departs from germline at one end; a sequencing error may be responsible. The chain is built from TRBV12-3 or TRBV12-4 and TRBJ1-5; D ambiguous. The CDR3 is 14 residues long. The CDR3 protein is CASSPDGVDQAQHF. The CDR3 DNA reads as TGTGCCAGCAGCCCTGATGGGGTAGATCAGGCCCAACATTTT.

Remarks on this clonotype: At one of its ends the junction is not consistent with the germline gene, which may arise from a read error. The chain is built from TRBV5-1 and TRBJ1-1; tentative D call: TRBD1 (5 bases). The CDR3 loop spans 15 amino acids. Germline CDR1 reads SGHRS; CDR2 reads YFSETQ. The CDR3 coding sequence is TGCGCCATCAGCTTGGAGCTGGGGAGGGGTACTGAAGCTTTCTTT. Translation gives CAISLELGRGTEAFF.

Of note for this clonotype: As the CDR3 is not closed by the conserved phenylalanine or tryptophan, this likely results from a read error. No DNA is shown, since the ends of the CDR3 on it are uncertain; the CDR3 is the one TCRdb lists. The chain links TRBV29-1 to TRBJ2-1. Germline V CDR1 and CDR2: SQVTM, ANQGSEA. The CDR3 numbers 12 amino acids, ends counted. The CDR3 loop is CSVEAGYNEQFY.

This clonotype was observed a few times. This could be a read error, since a much larger clone is one nucleotide away. V gene TRBV20-1 combines with J gene TRBJ1-2; TRBD1 might be the D (6 bases). This CDR3 has 12 residues. CDR1 is DFQATT, CDR2 SNEGSKA, per germline (reference sequence). CDR3 nucleotide sequence: TGCAGTGCTAGCCAGGGGAGTTATGACTACACCTTC. Its translation: CSASQGSYDYTF.

This clonotype has only a few counts. This chain links TRBV28 with TRBJ2-4; the D gene is possibly TRBD1 (6 bases). V shed 5 bases and J shed 3 bases, with 17 bases lying between them. The length of the CDR3 is 16 residues. Germline lookup yields CDR1 MDHEN and CDR2 SYDVKM. CDR3 sequence: CASSKFRGEVKNIQYF. In DNA form, the CDR3 reads TGTGCCAGCAGTAAATTCAGGGGCGAGGTCAAAAACATTCAGTACTTC.

With regard to this clonotype: Given a much more abundant clone one base away, this may be a read error. The rearrangement joins TRBV6-1 to TRBJ1-1; D remains ambiguous. CDR3 size: 14 residues. The germline V gene has CDR1 MNHNS and CDR2 SASEGT. The CDR3 nucleotides are TGTGCCAGCTGTGAAAATGGACGGGGAACTGAAGCTTTCTTT. Protein: CASCENGRGTEAFF.

This clonotype appeared many times. V usage is TRBV4-1 and J usage is TRBJ1-5; no firm D call. This CDR3 comprises 14 residues. Trimming removed 1 base from V and 5 bases from J, with 9 bases in between. The V gene's germline CDR1 is MGHRA and CDR2 YSYEKL. The CDR3 loop is CASSQVIGHQPQHF. Written as DNA, the CDR3 is TGCGCCAGCAGCCAAGTGATCGGCCATCAGCCCCAGCATTTT.

Concerning this clonotype: Given the absence of the conserved phenylalanine or tryptophan at the CDR3 end, a read error is likely. The gene calls are TRBV6-2 or TRBV6-3 and TRBJ1-2; maybe TRBD1 (5 bases). V shed 6 bases and J shed 6 bases, with 17 bases lying between them. The CDR3 length is 14 residues. From germline, CDR1 is MNHEY and CDR2 SVGEGT. The CDR3 is CASSHGEGQDGYTL. Written as DNA, the CDR3 is TGTGCCAGCAGCCACGGAGAGGGGCAGGATGGCTACACCTTA.

Regarding this clonotype: One junction end does not reproduce the germline sequence, and a read error may be involved. This rearrangement joins TRBV24-1 to TRBJ2-1; 9 bases align to TRBD2. The CDR3 runs 14 residues. Per germline, CDR1 KGHDR and CDR2 SFDVKD. Here the CDR3 reads CATSGSGGTYEQLF. DNA for the CDR3: TGTGCCACCAGTGGGAGCGGGGGGACCTATGAGCAGTTATTC.

V usage is TRBV6-6 and J usage is TRBJ1-2, with 7 positions matching TRBD1. The CDR3 loop spans 14 amino acids. Per the germline V gene, CDR1 is MNHNY and CDR2 is SVGAGI (reference sequence). Trimming at V came to 9 bases and at J to 6 bases, leaving 13 bases not matched to a gene. In nucleotides, the CDR3 is TGTGCCAGTAATTTCACAGGGGCGGAGAATGGCTACACCTTC. Residues: CASNFTGAENGYTF.

Concerning this clonotype: Lacking the conserved final phenylalanine or tryptophan, this CDR3 likely reflects a read error. The V and J genes are TRBV6-1 and TRBJ2-5; TRBD2 is a possible D gene (5 bases). CDR1 is MNHNS and CDR2 is SASEGT in the germline V gene. The CDR3 runs 14 residues. V dropped 0 bases and J dropped 7 bases, with 12 bases sitting between them. For the CDR3, the DNA is TGTGCCAGCAGTGAAGCGTCCGGGATGGTGACCCAGTACTTA. This encodes CASSEASGMVTQYL.

Details on this clonotype: It may be a read error: a sequence one base away is much more abundant. The chain uses TRBV6-1 and TRBJ2-7, with 7 bases lining up with TRBD1. CDR3 length equals 11 residues. The trim removed 9 bases at V and 9 bases at J, leaving 8 bases unmatched. Per the germline V gene, CDR1 is MNHNS and CDR2 is SASEGT. The CDR3 sequence is CASPTGNAQYF. The CDR3 coding sequence is TGTGCCAGTCCGACAGGGAACGCGCAGTACTTC.

As concerns this clonotype: Possible read error: a much larger clone is one base away. CDR3: CASSARGHEIEAFF. The CDR3 DNA follows: TGTGCCAGCAGTGCCAGGGGGCATGAGATTGAAGCTTTCTTT. V gene TRBV6-6 combines with J gene TRBJ1-1, with 8 bases matching TRBD1. The length of the CDR3 is 14 residues. The germline V gene encodes CDR1 MNHNY and CDR2 SVGAGI (reference sequence). The junction had 9 bases not matched to a gene; V was cut back by 5 bases and J by 7 bases.

This clonotype was recorded many times. The chain employs TRBV10-3 and TRBJ2-4; D is ambiguous. Germline loops: CDR1 ENHRY, CDR2 SYGVKD. This CDR3 has 14 residues. The V end was cut by 2 bases, the J end by 0 bases, with 5 bases between. The CDR3 coding sequence is TGTGCCATCAGTGAGAGTCTAGCCAAAAACATTCAGTACTTC. Amino acid sequence: CAISESLAKNIQYF.

V gene TRBV11-1 combines with J gene TRBJ2-7; weak D call: TRBD1 (5 bases). Trimming took 10 bases from V and 2 from J, leaving 12 bases between them. From germline, CDR1 is SGHAT and CDR2 FQDESV (reference sequence). The CDR3 has 12 amino acids. CDR3 sequence (DNA): TGTGCCAACATCCCCAGGGCCTACGAGCAGTACTTC. It translates to CANIPRAYEQYF. The whole variable domain, filled in from reference TRBV11-1 and TRBJ2-7, reads EAEVAQSPRYKITEKSQAVAFWCDPISGHATLYWYRQILGQGPELLVQFQDESVVDDSQLPKDRFSAERLKGVDSTLKIQPAELGDSAMYLCANIPRAYEQYFGPGTRLTVT.

Details on this clonotype: Just one base apart from a much larger clone, this may be a read error. V is TRBV5-6 and J is TRBJ2-7, with TRBD1 as a possible D gene (6 bases). The germline gives CDR1 SGHDT, CDR2 YYEEEE. CDR3 length: 13 amino acids. In DNA, the CDR3 is TGTGTCAGCAGCTTGCAGGGGCCGTACGAGCAGTACTTC. It translates to CVSSLQGPYEQYF. Full variable domain (remainder filled in from reference TRBV5-6 and TRBJ2-7): DAGVTQSPTHLIKTRGQQVTLRCSPKSGHDTVSWYQQALGQGPQFIFQYYEEEERQRGNFPDRFSGHQFPNYSSELNVNALLLGDSALYLCVSSLQGPYEQYFGPGTRLTVT.

This clonotype has ten or more counts. The genes are TRBV28 and TRBJ2-3, with 7 bases that match TRBD1. V dropped 8 bases and J dropped 1; count of bases not matched to a gene: 3. CDR1 is MDHEN, CDR2 SYDVKM, per germline. This CDR3 comprises 13 residues. CDR3 nucleotide sequence: TGTGCCAGCCGGACAGGCGGCACAGATACGCAGTATTTT. It translates to CASRTGGTDTQYF. Variable domain in full (rest from reference TRBV28 and TRBJ2-3): DVKVTQSSRYLVKRTGEKVFLECVQDMDHENMFWYRQDPGLGLRLIYFSYDVKMKEKGDIPEGYSVSREKKERFSLILESASTNQTSMYLCASRTGGTDTQYFGPGTRLTVL.

This chain uses TRBV5-1 with TRBJ2-1; a possible D gene is TRBD1 (6 bases). Germline V CDR1 and CDR2: SGHRS, YFSETQ. The ends were cut back, 6 bases at V and 4 bases at J, with 11 bases in the middle. The CDR3 is made up of 13 amino acids. CDR3 amino acids: CASNEGHYNEQFF. In nucleotides, the CDR3 is TGCGCCAGCAACGAGGGACATTACAATGAGCAGTTCTTC.

The chain links TRBV11-2 to TRBJ1-4; D not certain. The length of the CDR3 is 13 residues. From germline, CDR1 is SGHAT and CDR2 FQNNGV. The V end was cut by 4 bases, the J end by 4 bases, with 7 bases between. This chain's CDR3 is CASSSRSNEKLFF. CDR3 DNA: TGTGCCAGCAGCTCCCGGAGTAATGAAAAACTGTTTTTT.

A remark on this clonotype: Compared with germline, one end of the junction differs, possibly owing to a read error. The genes are TRBV12-3 or TRBV12-4 and TRBJ2-5, with 15 bases lining up with TRBD2. This CDR3 is built from 20 residues. This CDR3 reads CANSFRDPGTSGRIRETQYF. In DNA form, the CDR3 reads TGTGCCAACAGTTTTCGTGACCCAGGGACTAGCGGGAGGATACGAGAGACCCAGTACTTC.

In regard to this clonotype: Compared with germline, one end of the junction differs, possibly owing to a read error. The V gene is TRBV29-1, the J gene TRBJ1-3; D may be TRBD1 (6 bases). CDR1 is SQVTM and CDR2 is ANQGSEA in the germline V gene. There are 14 residues in the CDR3. DNA for the CDR3: TGCAGCGTTGAAGGCGACAGGTCTAGAAACAACATATATTTT. Translating gives CSVEGDRSRNNIYF.

This clonotype was seen more than once but under ten times. The rearrangement links TRBV5-1 to TRBJ1-5; maybe TRBD1 (5 bases). The CDR3 is 15 amino acids. V dropped 4 bases and J dropped 3 bases, with 14 bases sitting between them. Per the germline V gene, CDR1 is SGHRS and CDR2 is YFSETQ. Written as DNA, the CDR3 is TGCGCCAGCAGCCCCACGCCAGGGAACAATCAGCCCCAGCATTTT. Translation: CASSPTPGNNQPQHF.

This clonotype was detected ten times or more. The CDR3 sequence is CASSLATRQGNTEAFF. CDR3 sequence (DNA): TGTGCCAGCAGTCTCGCAACTCGACAGGGAAACACTGAAGCTTTCTTT. This chain uses TRBV28 with TRBJ1-1, with 7 bases fitting TRBD1. Germline-derived CDR1 and CDR2 are MDHEN and SYDVKM. The CDR3 is 16 amino acids. J was trimmed by 2 bases and V by 5 bases; bases with no gene match: 11. The whole variable domain, remainder taken from reference TRBV28 and TRBJ1-1, is DVKVTQSSRYLVKRTGEKVFLECVQDMDHENMFWYRQDPGLGLRLIYFSYDVKMKEKGDIPEGYSVSREKKERFSLILESASTNQTSMYLCASSLATRQGNTEAFFGQGTRLTVV.